This entry is about one T cell receptor beta chain. Its antigen is unknown. The sample originates from a study of CD8+CD57+ T cells in acquired aplastic anemia. For the study at large: Sorted CD4+ plus CD8+ cells gave DNA averaging about 3 ug.

An expansion of CD8+CD57+ cells by flow cytometry had been shown in patients chosen for sequencing. Germline assignment: CDR1 SGDLS and CDR2 YYNGEE. Trimming took 0 bases from V and 3 from J, leaving 13 bases between them. The CDR3 covers 15 residues. Genomic DNA acted as the template from which TCR beta VDJ combination and CDR3 sequence profiling were carried out. TCRdb processed the reads anew with MiXCR; each CDR3 protein has one entry. The sample lists roughly 290,000 distinct CDR3 sequences; roughly 59% were seen once. Notes on the study in general: Patients and controls were found to share some 30 CD8+ CDR3 sequences. CD8+ Simpson's diversity showed no significant patient-control difference.

This TCR was sampled from a human donor with aplastic anemia. Sequencing was carried out using sorted CD4+, CD8+, or CD8+CD57+ T cells (not recorded which) from PBMCs. The rearrangement links TRBV9 to TRBJ2-7; D is undetermined. The CDR3 protein is CASSVGSLLVYEQYF. As DNA, the CDR3 is TGTGCCAGCAGCGTAGGGTCCCTTCTAGTCTACGAGCAGTACTTC.